This TCR beta chain was recorded in a study of CD8+ T cells in alopecia areata. Across the study: Treated patients were given 5 to 10 mg oral tofacitinib twice daily.

Note on this clone: The antigen is not known.

Study results and limitations: An increase in clonality over normal scalp was evident in lesional scalp, especially alopecia totalis/universalis.

Extracted from the samples, RNA was reverse transcribed into cDNA to serve as the sequencing template. Using immunoSEQ multiplex PCR, the repertoire was profiled, and TCRdb retains in-frame clones only, with some absent. Of over 200,000 clones in the sample, about 53% were seen once. Trimming pared 0 bases from V and 5 bases from J, leaving 11 bases between. This CDR3 is 14 amino acids long. Germline V gene data show CDR1 as SGHRS and CDR2 as YFSETQ. The origin of this receptor is a human donor with alopecia areata. The chain employs TRBV5-1 and TRBJ2-5; possibly TRBD1 or TRBD2 for D (6 bases each). Sequences were derived from CD4+ T cells sorted from blood, sampled at week 0. CDR3 in amino acids: CASSLVGGGETQYF. The CDR3 DNA follows: TGCGCCAGCAGCTTGGTCGGGGGCGGTGAGACCCAGTACTTC.